This TCR beta chain was sequenced during a study of T cell repertoires in cytomegalovirus infection. Whole-study context: Public signatures in TCR beta pointed to CMV infection and matching HLA type. Study results and limitations: Ex vivo responses were dominated by HLA-C-restricted CMV-specific TCR beta clonotypes.

TCRdb re-derived calls from the reads in MiXCR, one entry per CDR3 protein. The sample carries 650,000 to 900,000 distinct CDR3 sequences, about 28% recorded once. CDR1 and CDR2 (germline): SEHNR, FQNEAQ (reference sequence). This CDR3 comprises 16 residues. V shed 5 bases, J shed 8 bases, and the junction held 10 bases outside the gene matches. Notes on this clonotype: Its antigen is still unknown.

The sequencing here drew on cultured CD8+ T cells from PBMCs, taken from culture after CMV antigen stimulation. This receptor was obtained from a human donor in good health (CMV status not recorded). Some clones in this sample may be carry-over from other donors' samples. The chain employs TRBV7-9 and TRBJ2-1; 12 bases line up with TRBD2. In DNA form, the CDR3 reads TGTGCCAGCAGCCCGTCTAGCGGGGGGGCCAGGGATGAGCAGTTCTTC. It translates to CASSPSSGGARDEQFF.